Below, 14 T cell receptor beta chains from the same sample are listed, as sequenced in a study of beta chain features in type 1 diabetes. Study-wide findings and caveats: Shortening of TCRB CDR3s, moderate but significant, appeared in all four CD4+ subsets of Type 1 diabetes patients.

Their antigens are not known. The whole isolated RNA underwent reverse transcription, so sequencing captured expressed TCRB transcripts. TCRdb's copy holds only in-frame clones and misses some; the assay was immunoSEQ multiplex PCR. The profile shows hundreds of thousands of clones, around an eighth of them singletons. Sequenced sample: naive CD4+ T cells from blood. The source is a young man with type 1 diabetes.

For this clone: The same CDR3 also results from other DNA sequences found in this sample. The rearrangement joins TRBV30 to TRBJ2-7; 10 nucleotides align to TRBD2. Germline CDR1 GTSNPN, CDR2 SVGIG (reference sequence). The CDR3 sequence is 14 residues long. J lost 2 bases, V lost 0 bases, and 1 base had no gene match. CDR3 bases: TGTGCCTGGAGTGTGAGCGGGGGGGCCTACGAGCAGTACTTC. Translation gives CAWSVSGGAYEQYF. Full variable domain (remainder filled in from reference TRBV30 and TRBJ2-7): SQTIHQWPATLVQPVGSPLSLECTVEGTSNPNLYWYRQAAGRGLQLLFYSVGIGQISSEVPQNLSASRPQDRQFILSSKKLLLSDSGFYLCAWSVSGGAYEQYFGPGTRLTVT.

The J gene is TRBJ1-6, the V gene TRBV2; the D gene is possibly TRBD1 (5 bases). V shed 3 bases and J shed 9 bases, with 18 bases lying between them. CDR3 size: 16 residues. Germline CDR1 is SNHLY and CDR2 is FYNNEI. The CDR3 DNA is TGTGCCAGCAGTGAGTGGGCCGGGACGGGCCGTTCACCCCTCCACTTT. Protein: CASSEWAGTGRSPLHF.

There are a few counts of this clone. The rearrangement joins TRBV29-1 to TRBJ2-3; 8 positions agree with TRBD1. The germline CDR1 and CDR2 sequences are SQVTM and ANQGSEA. V was pared by 6 bases and J by 3 bases, with 8 bases of the junction left unmatched. The CDR3 loop spans 14 amino acids. The CDR3, as DNA: TGCAGCGTAGAGGGACAGGTCAAGACAGATACGCAGTATTTT. As protein: CSVEGQVKTDTQYF.

There are a few counts of this clone. This chain links TRBV4-1 with TRBJ2-7, with TRBD2 matching over 7 bases. CDR1 and CDR2 from the germline V gene are MGHRA and YSYEKL. The CDR3 is 17 amino acids. The V gene end was trimmed by 1 base and the J gene end by 5 bases; junction bases not matched to a gene: 14. The CDR3 loop reads CASSQVSRGGGLHEQYF. CDR3 in DNA: TGCGCCAGCAGCCAAGTCTCCCGAGGCGGGGGTCTCCACGAGCAGTACTTC.

This clone showed up just a few times. CDR3 region: CAISGGRETQYF. CDR3 DNA sequence: TGTGCCATCAGTGGCGGGCGGGAGACCCAGTACTTC. The chain couples TRBV10-3 to TRBJ2-5, with a weak D call TRBD2 (5 bases). Germline V gene data show CDR1 as ENHRY and CDR2 as SYGVKD. Trimming cost V 4 bases and J 5 bases, with 8 bases left between them. The CDR3 length is 12 residues.

This clone has more than one count but fewer than ten. The rearrangement joins TRBV13 to TRBJ2-3; D tentatively fits TRBD1 or TRBD2 (6 bases each). Germline V gene sequence: CDR1 PRHDT, CDR2 FYEKMQ (reference sequence). V was trimmed by 5 bases and J by 6 bases, leaving 15 bases between them. The CDR3 consists of 14 residues. The CDR3 here is CASSQDPGADTQYF. DNA of the CDR3: TGTGCCAGCAGCCAGGACCCGGGGGCGGATACGCAGTATTTT. Together with reference TRBV13 and TRBJ2-3, the CDR3 gives the full variable domain: AAGVIQSPRHLIKEKRETATLKCYPIPRHDTVYWYQQGPGQDPQFLISFYEKMQSDKGSIPDRFSAQQFSDYHSELNMSSLELGDSALYFCASSQDPGADTQYFGPGTRLTVL.

This clone was detected only a few times. The chain uses TRBV18 and TRBJ2-5, with 7 bases identical to TRBD1. The CDR3 length is 15 residues. CDR1 is KGHSH and CDR2 is LQKENI in the germline V gene. Trimming cost V 1 base and J 2 bases; bases outside gene matches: 4. CDR3 bases: TGTGCCAGCTCACCACAGAAGGGACAGCAAGAGACCCAGTACTTC. Protein sequence: CASSPQKGQQETQYF.

The V gene is TRBV28, the J gene TRBJ1-3; perhaps TRBD1 as D (5 bases). V was shortened by 2 bases and J by 3 bases, with 11 bases between the two germline ends. Germline CDR1 reads MDHEN; CDR2 reads SYDVKM. The CDR3 is 15 amino acids. CDR3 sequence (DNA): TGTGCCAGCAGTTTAAACGCAGGACATGGAAACACCATATATTTT. It is translated as CASSLNAGHGNTIYF.

This sequence joins TRBV27 and TRBJ1-6, with 9 bases that match TRBD1. Germline CDR1 and CDR2: MNHEY and SMNVEV (reference sequence). Losses at the gene ends were 5 bases for V and 10 bases for J; bases not matched to a gene: 6. The CDR3 extends over 14 amino acids. This chain's CDR3 is CASSPTGGGSPLHF. As DNA, the CDR3 is TGTGCCAGCAGTCCCACAGGGGGCGGGTCACCCCTCCACTTT.

There are a few counts of this clone. The chain uses TRBV11-3 and TRBJ2-1, with D uncertain. The germline V gene has CDR1 SGHNT and CDR2 YENEEA. Between the trimmed V and J ends, which lost 5 bases and 9 bases, there was a span of 20 bases. The CDR3 runs 15 residues. Here the CDR3 DNA reads TGTGCCAGCAGCACCCCGGGCCTCCGGAATAGTGAGCAGTTCTTC. This translates into CASSTPGLRNSEQFF. Full variable domain (missing parts from reference TRBV11-3 and TRBJ2-1): EAGVVQSPRYKIIEKKQPVAFWCNPISGHNTLYWYLQNLGQGPELLIRYENEEAVDDSQLPKDRFSAERLKGVDSTLKIQPAELGDSAVYLCASSTPGLRNSEQFFGPGTRLTVL.

CDR3 residues: CASSERTGGTEAFF. The CDR3 nucleotides are TGTGCCAGCAGTGAGCGGACAGGCGGCACTGAAGCTTTCTTT. This rearrangement joins TRBV25-1 to TRBJ1-1; 7 bases match TRBD1. The germline gives CDR1 MGHDK, CDR2 SYGVNS. V was pared by 3 bases and J by 4 bases, with 5 bases of the junction left unmatched. The CDR3 covers 14 residues.

V gene TRBV28 combines with J gene TRBJ1-1; no definite D call. V gave up 8 bases and J gave up 7 bases, with 14 bases separating them. The CDR3 spans 12 residues. Germline lookup yields CDR1 MDHEN and CDR2 SYDVKM. CDR3 sequence reads: CASAEAVREAFF. The CDR3 bases are TGTGCCAGCGCCGAGGCCGTCCGTGAAGCTTTCTTT.

The J gene is TRBJ2-2, the V gene TRBV29-1, with 10 bases that match TRBD1. Germline trimming cut 6 bases from V and 7 bases from J; bases unmatched to any gene: 5. CDR1 is SQVTM, CDR2 ANQGSEA, per germline. The CDR3 is made up of 13 amino acids. The DNA of the CDR3 is TGCAGCGTCCGACAGGGGGCAGGCGGGGAGCTGTTTTTT. As protein: CSVRQGAGGELFF.

The chain uses TRBV5-1 and TRBJ2-3; D not resolved. The CDR3 totals 15 residues. CDR1 and CDR2 (germline): SGHRS, YFSETQ. V was clipped by 4 bases and J by 5 bases, with 17 bases between them. The CDR3 sequence: CASSLITRLGDTQYF. The DNA of the CDR3 is TGCGCCAGCAGCCTCATCACTCGGTTAGGAGATACGCAGTATTTT.